The sequence of this T cell receptor (beta chain) was determined in a study of blood T cell repertoires in COVID-19. Looking at the study overall: Samples of COVID-19 (acute and convalescent) were obtained from the United States, Italy and Spain. T cells, B-cell-depleted T cells, or PBMCs supplied cDNA or gDNA.

CDR3 size: 15 residues. J lost 10 bases, V lost 3 bases, and 5 bases had no gene match. CDR1 and CDR2 (germline): KGHDR, SFDVKD. Per the original data handling: Using reference gene primer amplification, nucleated cell counts were estimated. Assay: immunoSEQ multiplex PCR; the TCRdb copy retains only in-frame clones and omits some. V, J and clone size were drawn from that table, and D and trimming were deduced from the DNA. In the table there are approximately 70,000 clones, 65% to 90% of which are singletons. This receptor was identified in a man aged 65-85 years with active or convalescent COVID-19. This sequence joins TRBV24-1 and TRBJ2-1; 13 bases align to TRBD2. Sequencing input: peripheral blood. CDR3 region: CATSDEGTSGTEQFF. The CDR3 nucleotides are TGTGCCACCAGTGATGAAGGGACTAGCGGGACCGAGCAGTTCTTC.